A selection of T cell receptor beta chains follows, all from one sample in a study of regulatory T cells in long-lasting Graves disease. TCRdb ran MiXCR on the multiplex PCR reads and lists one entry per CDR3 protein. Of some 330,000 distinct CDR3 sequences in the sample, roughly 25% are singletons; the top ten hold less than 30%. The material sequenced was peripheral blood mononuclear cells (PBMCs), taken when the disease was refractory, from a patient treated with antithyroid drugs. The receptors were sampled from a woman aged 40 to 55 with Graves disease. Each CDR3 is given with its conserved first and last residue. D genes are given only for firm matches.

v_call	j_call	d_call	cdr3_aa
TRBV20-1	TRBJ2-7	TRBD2	CSAQTASGTYEQYF
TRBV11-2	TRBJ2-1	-	CASRSPYSGGGNEQFF
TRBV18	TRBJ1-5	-	CASSPDRNQPQHF
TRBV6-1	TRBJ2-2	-	CASSPTAGRVKPSTGELFF
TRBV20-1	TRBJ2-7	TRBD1	CSARPLDREWQYF
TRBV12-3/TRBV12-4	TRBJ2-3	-	CASSFWAGSRTDTQYF
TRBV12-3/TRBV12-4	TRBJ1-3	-	CASRSFLRGGNTIYF
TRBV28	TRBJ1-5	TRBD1	CASSFTGARNQPQHF
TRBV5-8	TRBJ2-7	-	CASSRVVPGHRYEQYF
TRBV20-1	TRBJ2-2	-	CSARPWGKTNTGELFF
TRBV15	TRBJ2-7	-	CATSNPYRAEQYF
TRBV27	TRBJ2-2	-	CASSPPGPTGELFF
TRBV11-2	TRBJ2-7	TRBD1	CASSHIGQALTYEQYF
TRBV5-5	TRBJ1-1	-	CASSFYGTLNTEAFF
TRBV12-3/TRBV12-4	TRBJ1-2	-	CASSLALGRDGYTF
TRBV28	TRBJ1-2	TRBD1	CASSLGTAGDSGYTF
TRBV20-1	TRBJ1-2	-	CSARDPLLTGNYGYTF
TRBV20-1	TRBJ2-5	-	CSARGVRVQETQYF
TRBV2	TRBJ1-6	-	CASRGRKYNSPLHF
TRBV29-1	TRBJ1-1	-	CSVGTDTEAFF
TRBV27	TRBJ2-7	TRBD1	CASSERHRGEQYF
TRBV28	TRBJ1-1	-	CASRKGGSRNTEAFF
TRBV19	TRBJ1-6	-	CASSSSWRADSPLHF
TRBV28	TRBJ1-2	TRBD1	CASSFFKTGPGGYTF
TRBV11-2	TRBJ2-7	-	CTSSRTNSGSYEQYF
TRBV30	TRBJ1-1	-	CAWRWAGHNTEAFF
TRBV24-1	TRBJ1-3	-	CATSPAAGNTIYF
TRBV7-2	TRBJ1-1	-	CASRPSGGGNTEAFF
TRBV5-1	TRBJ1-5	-	CASSLHRVVDQPQHF
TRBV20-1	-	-	CSARDFGGRDFDEQFF
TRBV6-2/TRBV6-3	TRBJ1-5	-	CASSPPVGNQPQHF
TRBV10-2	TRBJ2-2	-	CASSGSGSLNTGELFF
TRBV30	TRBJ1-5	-	CAWAGGSNQPQHF
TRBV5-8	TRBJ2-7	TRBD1	CASSHTPGQGYEQYF
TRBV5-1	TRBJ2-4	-	CASSLEAIVKNIQYF
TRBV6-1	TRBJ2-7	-	CASSYGATPSYEQYF
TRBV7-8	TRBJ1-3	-	CASSSEGTVTLGNTIYF
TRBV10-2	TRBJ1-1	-	CASSAGIEAFF
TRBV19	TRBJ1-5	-	CASRAGQAGISNQPQHF